The entry below describes one T cell receptor (beta chain). The entry originates in a study of blood T cell repertoires in COVID-19. In the study overall: The analysed material was cDNA or gDNA that came from T cells, B-cell-depleted T cells, or PBMCs.

Generated by immunoSEQ multiplex PCR, the TCRdb table keeps only in-frame clones and is missing some. The data hold approximately 290,000 clones, with over 75% observed a single time. Trimming took 4 bases from V and 0 from J, leaving 16 bases between them. The germline gives CDR1 MDHEN, CDR2 SYDVKM. The CDR3 runs to 17 residues. Sequences were obtained from peripheral blood. This rearrangement joins TRBV28 to TRBJ1-5; D is perhaps TRBD1 (5 bases). This clonotype was sampled from a woman in her sixties with acute or convalescent COVID-19. This chain's CDR3 is CASSSWTRVYSNQPQHF. The CDR3 region has the DNA TGTGCCAGCAGTTCCTGGACCAGGGTTTATAGCAATCAGCCCCAGCATTTT.